The clone carrying this TCR beta chain was counted many times. Its antigen is unidentified. This sample is drawn from a study of response to subunit inactivated influenza vaccine. The CDR3 covers 12 residues. Germline V lookup: CDR1 LGHDT, CDR2 YNNKEL (reference sequence). Trimming stripped 3 bases from V and 8 bases from J, with 8 bases between. The study, taken as a whole, reports: Only a handful of new T cells, the authors suggested, are recruited with each seasonal influenza vaccination.

TCRdb itself ran the RT-PCR reads through MiXCR, one entry per CDR3 protein. In the table there are around 650,000 distinct CDR3 sequences, roughly 14% of which are singletons. The clonotype was recovered from a man in his fifties or sixties who received an inactivated influenza vaccine. Sequenced material: PBMCs from blood, taken 12 days after vaccination. This chain joins TRBV3-1 and TRBJ2-4, with unresolved D. The chain's CDR3 is CASSHGGDIQYF. In DNA form, the CDR3 reads TGTGCCAGCAGCCATGGTGGCGACATTCAGTACTTC. Drawing the rest from reference TRBV3-1 and TRBJ2-4, the complete variable domain is DTAVSQTPKYLVTQMGNDKSIKCEQNLGHDTMYWYKQDSKKFLKIMFSYNNKELIINETVPNRFSPKSPDKAHLNLHINSLELGDSAVYFCASSHGGDIQYFGAGTRLSVL.